Presented here are 11 T cell receptor beta chains from one specimen sequenced in a study of cytomegalovirus exposure and HLA in healthy donors. Amplification used 60 Vbeta primers and 13 Jbeta primers. Assay: immunoSEQ multiplex PCR; the TCRdb copy retains only in-frame clones and omits some. The sample includes about 180,000 clones, 75% of them seen just once. What was sequenced was PBMCs. The receptor set was obtained from a female donor in good health and CMV-seronegative.

This clone was picked up a small number of times. This sequence joins TRBV29-1 and TRBJ2-2; TRBD1 is a possible D gene (5 bases). The CDR3 totals 13 residues. Trimming left V 2 bases short and J 7 bases short, with 11 bases between. Germline CDR1 reads SQVTM; CDR2 reads ANQGSEA. CDR3 region: CSVERRVGGELFF. Written as DNA, the CDR3 is TGCAGCGTTGAACGCAGGGTCGGCGGGGAGCTGTTTTTT.

The rearrangement links TRBV19 to TRBJ1-2, with 7 bases fitting TRBD1. The CDR3 consists of 16 residues. The V segment lost 4 bases and the J segment 7 bases; nucleotides outside the gene matches: 15. CDR1 LNHDA and CDR2 SQIVND come from the germline V gene (reference sequence). In nucleotides, the CDR3 is TGTGCCAGTAGTACCTTGGGGACAGTCACCGTTGGTGGCTACACCTTC. Protein sequence: CASSTLGTVTVGGYTF.

This chain links TRBV18 with TRBJ1-1; D gene ambiguous. CDR1 is KGHSH, CDR2 LQKENI, per germline. V lost 6 bases and J 0 bases, leaving 8 bases between the germline ends. The CDR3 is 13 amino acids. The CDR3 region is CASSSGLNTEAFF. For the CDR3, the DNA is TGTGCCAGCTCCTCGGGTCTGAACACTGAAGCTTTCTTT.

The CDR3 DNA sequence: TGCAGCGTCACGACTAGCACAGATACGCAGTATTTT. This codes for CSVTTSTDTQYF. The rearrangement links TRBV29-1 to TRBJ2-3; D ambiguous. CDR3 size: 12 residues. Trimming stripped 6 bases from V and 0 bases from J, with 7 bases between. Per germline, CDR1 SQVTM and CDR2 ANQGSEA.

The J gene is TRBJ2-1, the V gene TRBV7-6; 9 nucleotides line up with TRBD2. The germline CDR1 and CDR2 sequences are SGHVS and FNYEAQ. Trimming took 4 bases from V and 0 from J; bases not matched to a gene: 7. CDR3 size: 17 residues. The DNA of the CDR3 is TGTGCCAGCAGCTACGGGACTAGCCTGAGCTCCTACAATGAGCAGTTCTTC. This codes for CASSYGTSLSSYNEQFF.

V and J are TRBV2 and TRBJ2-7; a weak D match, TRBD1 (5 bases). The CDR3 has 14 residues. Per germline, CDR1 SNHLY and CDR2 FYNNEI. V lost 4 bases, J lost 1 base, and 11 bases lay in between. The CDR3 nucleotides read TGTGCCAGCAGTGTCGGCCAGGGTTCCTACGAGCAGTACTTC. The encoded protein is CASSVGQGSYEQYF.

The V and J genes are TRBV28 and TRBJ1-1; D perhaps matches TRBD1 (5 bases). CDR1 MDHEN and CDR2 SYDVKM come from the germline V gene. This CDR3 region has 14 residues. The germline V and J ends were trimmed by 6 bases and 4 bases, with 15 bases remaining between them. CDR3 bases: TGTGCCAGCAGGACGAGCGGGGGGTCCACTGAAGCTTTCTTT. It codes for CASRTSGGSTEAFF.

The V and J genes are TRBV5-5 and TRBJ2-7; 8 nucleotides line up with TRBD2. The length of the CDR3 is 17 residues. V lost 4 bases, J lost 3 bases, and 15 bases stayed unmatched. Germline V gene data show CDR1 as SGHKS and CDR2 as YYEKEE (reference sequence). CDR3 nucleotide sequence: TGTGCCAGCAGCCAACCCCTGGGTAGCGGGGAATTCTACGAGCAGTACTTC. Translation gives CASSQPLGSGEFYEQYF.

The V and J genes are TRBV28 and TRBJ1-3, with unresolved D. V was pared by 8 bases and J by 2 bases, with 7 bases between. Germline assignment: CDR1 MDHEN and CDR2 SYDVKM. The CDR3 runs to 12 residues. Written as DNA, the CDR3 is TGTGCCAGCGAGCAGGCTGGAAACACCATATATTTT. Its translation is CASEQAGNTIYF.

V usage is TRBV6-5 and J usage is TRBJ2-2; 7 bases agree with TRBD1. J gave up 1 base and V 4 bases, and 6 bases lay outside the gene matches. The CDR3 runs to 16 residues. In germline, CDR1 is MNHEY, CDR2 SVGAGI. CDR3 in DNA: TGTGCCAGCAGTTTGGGGACAGACATGAACACCGGGGAGCTGTTTTTT. It yields the protein CASSLGTDMNTGELFF.

This clone was observed a few times. The chain couples TRBV6-4 to TRBJ2-3, with 13 bases identical to TRBD2. Trimming at V came to 6 bases and at J to 5 bases, leaving 8 bases not matched to a gene. This CDR3 comprises 16 residues. Germline CDR1 is MRHNA and CDR2 is SNTAGT. The CDR3 spells CASSELAGGPGDTQYF. DNA for the CDR3: TGTGCCAGCAGCGAACTAGCGGGAGGGCCGGGAGATACGCAGTATTTT.